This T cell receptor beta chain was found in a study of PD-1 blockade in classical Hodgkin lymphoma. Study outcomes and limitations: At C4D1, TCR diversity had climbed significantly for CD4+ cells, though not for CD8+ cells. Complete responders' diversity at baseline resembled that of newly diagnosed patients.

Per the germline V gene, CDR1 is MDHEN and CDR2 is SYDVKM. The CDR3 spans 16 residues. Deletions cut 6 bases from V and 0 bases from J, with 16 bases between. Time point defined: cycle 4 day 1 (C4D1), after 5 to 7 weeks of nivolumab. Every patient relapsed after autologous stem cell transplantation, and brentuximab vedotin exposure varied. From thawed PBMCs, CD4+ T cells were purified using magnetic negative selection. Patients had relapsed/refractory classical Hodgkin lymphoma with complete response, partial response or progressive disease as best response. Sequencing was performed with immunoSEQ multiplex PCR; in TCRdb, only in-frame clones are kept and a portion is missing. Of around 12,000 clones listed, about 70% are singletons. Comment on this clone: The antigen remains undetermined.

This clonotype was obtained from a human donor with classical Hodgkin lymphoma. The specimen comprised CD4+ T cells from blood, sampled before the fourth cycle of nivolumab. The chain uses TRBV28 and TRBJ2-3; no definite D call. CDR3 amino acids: CASRVRSSHSTDTQYF. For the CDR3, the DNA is TGTGCCAGCAGGGTTAGGAGTAGCCATAGCACAGATACGCAGTATTTT.